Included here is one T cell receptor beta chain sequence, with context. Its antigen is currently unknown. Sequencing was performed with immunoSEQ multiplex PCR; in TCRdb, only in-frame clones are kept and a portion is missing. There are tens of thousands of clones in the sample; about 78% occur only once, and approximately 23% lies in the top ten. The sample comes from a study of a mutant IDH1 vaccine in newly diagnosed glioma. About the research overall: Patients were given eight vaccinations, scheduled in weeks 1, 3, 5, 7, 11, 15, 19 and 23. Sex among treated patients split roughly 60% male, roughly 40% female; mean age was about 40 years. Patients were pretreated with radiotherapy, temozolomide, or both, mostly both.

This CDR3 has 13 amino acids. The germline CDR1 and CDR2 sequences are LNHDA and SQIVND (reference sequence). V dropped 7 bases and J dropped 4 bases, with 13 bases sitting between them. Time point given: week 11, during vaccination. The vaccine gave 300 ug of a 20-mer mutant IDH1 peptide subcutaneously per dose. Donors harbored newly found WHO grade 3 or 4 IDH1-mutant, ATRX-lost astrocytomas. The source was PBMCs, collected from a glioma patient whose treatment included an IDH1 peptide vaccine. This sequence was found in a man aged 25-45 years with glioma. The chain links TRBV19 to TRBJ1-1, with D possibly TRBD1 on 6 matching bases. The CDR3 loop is CASTLGARTEAFF. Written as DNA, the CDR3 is TGTGCCAGTACCCTGGGGGCTCGCACTGAAGCTTTCTTT.